This section outlines one T cell receptor (beta chain) sequence together with its context. Its antigen is undetermined. With 60 Vbeta and 13 Jbeta primers, the PCR was carried out. Assay: immunoSEQ multiplex PCR; the TCRdb copy retains only in-frame clones and omits some. The sample contains 120,000 or so clones, 60% to 85% of which appear only once. These data come from a study of cytomegalovirus exposure and HLA in healthy donors. Study findings and constraints: Earlier analysis looked at TCR beta V segments, and most were productive about 87% or about 30% of the time. The authors listed 150 to 200 TCR beta chains as cytomegalovirus-associated. As a later analysis showed, a missense DCLRE1C variant was linked to trimming of TCR beta V- and J-genes. In vitro data verified a few CMV-associated chains as specific for CMV antigens.

The TCR originated in a man aged 45-60 years in good health and CMV-seropositive. Sample: PBMCs.

The CDR3 loop is CASSLDRGTLNTEAFF. The CDR3 coding sequence is TGTGCCAGCAGCCTGGACAGGGGGACCTTGAACACTGAAGCTTTCTTT. The chain is built from TRBV14 and TRBJ1-1, with 10 bases lining up with TRBD1. This CDR3 contains 16 residues. Germline CDR1 is SGHDN and CDR2 is FVKESK. The V and J ends lost 4 bases and 0 bases, in that order; junction bases with no gene match: 5.